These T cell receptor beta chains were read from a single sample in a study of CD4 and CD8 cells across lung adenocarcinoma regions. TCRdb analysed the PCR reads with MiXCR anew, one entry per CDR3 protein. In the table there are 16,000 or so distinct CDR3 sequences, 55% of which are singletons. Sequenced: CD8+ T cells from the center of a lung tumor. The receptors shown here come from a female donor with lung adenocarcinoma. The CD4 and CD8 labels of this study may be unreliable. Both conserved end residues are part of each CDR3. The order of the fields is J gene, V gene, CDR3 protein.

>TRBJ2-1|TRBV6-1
CASSEQWGTYNEQFF
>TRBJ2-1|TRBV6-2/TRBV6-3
CASSYVAGGNEQFF
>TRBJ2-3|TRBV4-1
CASSQDGGQSTDTQYF
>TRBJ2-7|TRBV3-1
CASSQTNWGDSLSYEQYF
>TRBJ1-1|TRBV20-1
CSARTGLAEAFF
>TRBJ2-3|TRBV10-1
CASSGLTSTDTQYF
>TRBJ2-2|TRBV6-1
CASRGRGAASTGTLFF
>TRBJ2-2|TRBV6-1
CASSEGSGAGALNTGELFF
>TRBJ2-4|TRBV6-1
CASRGVGGKNIQYF
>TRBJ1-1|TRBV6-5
CASSYSSNTEAFF
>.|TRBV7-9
CASSLLSGRAYEQYF
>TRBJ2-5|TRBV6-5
CASRTGGKEQYF
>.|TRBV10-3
CAGSAGLVGDTQYF
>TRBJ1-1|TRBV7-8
CASSFRTGYTNTEAFF